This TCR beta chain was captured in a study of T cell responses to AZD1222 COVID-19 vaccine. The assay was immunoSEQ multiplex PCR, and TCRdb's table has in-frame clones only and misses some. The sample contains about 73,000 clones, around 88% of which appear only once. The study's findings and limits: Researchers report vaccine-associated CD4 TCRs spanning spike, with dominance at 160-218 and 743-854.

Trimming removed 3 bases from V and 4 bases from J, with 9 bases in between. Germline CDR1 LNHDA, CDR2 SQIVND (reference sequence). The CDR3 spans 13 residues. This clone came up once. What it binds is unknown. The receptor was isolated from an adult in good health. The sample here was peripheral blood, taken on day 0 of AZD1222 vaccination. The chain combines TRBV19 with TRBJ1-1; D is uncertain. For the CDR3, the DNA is TGTGCCAGTAGTATCTCCGAGCCCACTGAAGCTTTCTTT. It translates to CASSISEPTEAFF.